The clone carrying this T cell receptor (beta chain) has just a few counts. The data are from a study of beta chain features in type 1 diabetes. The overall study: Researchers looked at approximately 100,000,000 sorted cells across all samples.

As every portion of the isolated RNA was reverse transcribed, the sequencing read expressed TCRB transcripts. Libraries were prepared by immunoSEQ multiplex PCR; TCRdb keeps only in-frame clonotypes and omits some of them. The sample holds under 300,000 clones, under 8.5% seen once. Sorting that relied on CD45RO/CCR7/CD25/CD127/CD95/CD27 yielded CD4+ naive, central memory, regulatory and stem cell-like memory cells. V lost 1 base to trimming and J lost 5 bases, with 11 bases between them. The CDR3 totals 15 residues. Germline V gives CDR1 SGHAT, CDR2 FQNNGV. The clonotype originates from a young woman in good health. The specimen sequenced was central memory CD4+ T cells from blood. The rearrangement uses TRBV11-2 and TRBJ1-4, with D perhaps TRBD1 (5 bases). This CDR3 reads CASSLVTGSNEKLFF. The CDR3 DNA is TGTGCCAGCAGCTTAGTCACAGGTTCCAATGAAAAACTGTTTTTT. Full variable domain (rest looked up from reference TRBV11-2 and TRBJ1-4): EAGVAQSPRYKIIEKRQSVAFWCNPISGHATLYWYQQILGQGPKLLIQFQNNGVVDDSQLPKDRFSAERLKGVDSTLKIQPAKLEDSAVYLCASSLVTGSNEKLFFGSGTQLSVL.